The source of this T cell receptor beta chain is a study of post-analysis software for immune sequencing data. Across the whole study: Disease trajectories encompassed relapsing-remitting, secondary progressive and progressive-relapsing multiple sclerosis.

This clonotype was observed a handful of times. Its antigen is still unknown. Prepared libraries of TCR beta cDNA carried unique molecular identifiers. T cells, roughly 1 to 10 million of them, yielded about half a million cDNA molecules. TCRdb re-called the PCR reads with MiXCR, one entry per CDR3 protein. The data show some 890,000 distinct CDR3 sequences, roughly 58% seen once. CDR1 and CDR2 from the germline V gene are WSHSY and SAAADI. The CDR3 totals 13 residues. The V end was cut by 8 bases, the J end by 6 bases, with 14 bases between. Overall study findings and caveats: Samples from one preparation batch, clustered by F measure, grouped strongly together. Compared against controls, patients with multiple sclerosis displayed significantly lower normalized Chao1 diversity. Patients used about 5 TRBV segments, including TRBV5-6, TRBV5-1 and TRBV20-1, more often than controls.

The TCR comes from a girl aged 5 to 17 with multiple sclerosis. The chain uses TRBV10-2 and TRBJ2-1, with D unclear. Source material: blood. CDR3 sequence: CASFDRVINEQFF. In DNA form, the CDR3 reads TGCGCCAGCTTTGATAGGGTAATCAATGAGCAGTTCTTC.